A single sample is the source of the 29 T cell receptor beta chains below, sequenced in a study of Ad26.COV2.S vaccination and SARS-CoV-2 variants. The treatment denotes: about 20 received Ad26.COV2.S at low or high dose, single or two shots; roughly five received placebo; per-sample allocation not given. Repertoires come from day 63 after the first vaccine or placebo injection. The method was immunoSEQ multiplex PCR; TCRdb's version includes in-frame clones alone and lacks a portion of them. Among 300,000 to 350,000 clones listed, 88% were seen once. The sequencing here drew on peripheral blood, taken in a trial of Ad26.COV2.S vaccine versus placebo. These receptor sequences come from a person aged 18-60 years who received the Ad26.COV2.S COVID-19 vaccine or a placebo.

The chain joins TRBV28 to TRBJ1-1; D remains ambiguous. CDR3 length equals 13 residues. The ends were cut back, 4 bases at V and 5 bases at J, with 11 bases in the middle. The germline V gene encodes CDR1 MDHEN and CDR2 SYDVKM. Here the CDR3 DNA reads TGTGCCAGCAGTTCCTTGGGTCTGACTGAAGCTTTCTTT. Translating gives CASSSLGLTEAFF.

The chain employs TRBV14 and TRBJ2-1; D tentatively fits TRBD1 or TRBD2 (5 bases each). Trimming pared 2 bases from V and 6 bases from J, leaving 20 bases between. In germline, CDR1 is SGHDN, CDR2 FVKESK. The CDR3 has 17 amino acids. The CDR3 protein is CASSQKTSGTAFNEQFF. CDR3 bases: TGTGCCAGCAGCCAAAAAACGTCCGGGACGGCATTCAATGAGCAGTTCTTC.

This chain uses TRBV4-2 with TRBJ2-1, with TRBD1 matching 9 bases. This CDR3 has 15 amino acids. The ends lost 4 bases at V and 8 bases at J; junction bases unmatched: 9. Germline CDR1 reads LGHNA; CDR2 reads YNFKEQ. CDR3: CASSLHRDRVDEQFF. CDR3 sequence (DNA): TGTGCCAGCAGCCTCCACCGGGACAGGGTCGATGAGCAGTTCTTC.

The CDR3 region has the DNA TGTGCCAGTACAACGACAGGGGACACTGAAGCTTTCTTT. As protein: CASTTTGDTEAFF. The chain links TRBV19 to TRBJ1-1; 8 bases match TRBD1. There are 13 residues in the CDR3. The germline V gene has CDR1 LNHDA and CDR2 SQIVND (reference sequence). The V segment lost 7 bases and the J segment 3 bases; nucleotides outside the gene matches: 4.

The CDR3 region is CASSGLADRSYNEQFF. CDR3 nucleotide sequence: TGTGCCAGCAGTGGTCTGGCGGATCGCTCCTACAATGAGCAGTTCTTC. V and J are TRBV25-1 and TRBJ2-1; D uncertain. Germline V gene lookup returns CDR1 MGHDK and CDR2 SYGVNS. This CDR3 contains 16 residues. Deletions cut 4 bases from V and 0 bases from J, with 13 bases between.

The rearrangement links TRBV4-2 to TRBJ1-2; a weak D match, TRBD1 (5 bases). Germline V gene data show CDR1 as LGHNA and CDR2 as YNFKEQ. Trimming shortened V by 4 bases and J by 8 bases, and 17 bases separated the two germline ends. This CDR3 is built from 14 residues. CDR3 DNA sequence: TGTGCCAGCAGCCCTATTGATCAGGGATTCGGCTACACCTTC. It encodes CASSPIDQGFGYTF.

This clone came up once. V is TRBV19 and J is TRBJ2-7, with TRBD1 identical over 9 bases. V dropped 6 bases and J dropped 5; count of bases not matched to a gene: 14. Germline V gene lookup returns CDR1 LNHDA and CDR2 SQIVND (reference sequence). The CDR3 has 16 amino acids. CDR3 residues: CASSNTPGTGTHEQYF. CDR3 sequence (DNA): TGTGCCAGTAGCAACACTCCAGGGACAGGGACCCACGAGCAGTACTTC. The full variable domain, its missing parts supplied by reference TRBV19 and TRBJ2-7, is DGGITQSPKYLFRKEGQNVTLSCEQNLNHDAMYWYRQDPGQGLRLIYYSQIVNDFQKGDIAEGYSVSREKKESFPLTVTSAQKNPTAFYLCASSNTPGTGTHEQYFGPGTRLTVT.

This chain uses TRBV19 with TRBJ1-2, with 8 bases fitting TRBD1. V trimming: 7 bases; J trimming: 4 bases; junction bases outside the gene matches: 5. Germline V gene lookup returns CDR1 LNHDA and CDR2 SQIVND (reference sequence). CDR3 length: 13 residues. The DNA of the CDR3 is TGTGCCAGTATTGGACAGGGAAGCTATGGCTACACCTTC. Translation gives CASIGQGSYGYTF.

The CDR3 bases are TGTGCCAGCAACCGGGACAGAAACTCCTACGAGCAGTACTTC. Translated: CASNRDRNSYEQYF. The chain uses TRBV28 and TRBJ2-7; TRBD1 matches 7 bases. CDR1 and CDR2 (germline): MDHEN, SYDVKM. CDR3 length equals 14 residues. V dropped 7 bases and J dropped 0; count of bases not matched to a gene: 6.

This clone was counted once. J is TRBJ2-7 and V is TRBV12-3 or TRBV12-4; tentative D call: TRBD1 (5 bases). V was shortened by 6 bases and J by 3 bases, with 9 bases between the two germline ends. The CDR3 runs to 12 residues. Here the CDR3 reads CASSATVYEQYF. For the CDR3, the DNA is TGTGCCAGCAGCGCGACAGTCTACGAGCAGTACTTC.

V is TRBV29-1 and J is TRBJ1-1, with 7 nucleotides matching TRBD1. Germline CDR1 reads SQVTM; CDR2 reads ANQGSEA. This CDR3 is built from 15 residues. The ends lost 1 base at V and 5 bases at J; junction bases unmatched: 10. This CDR3 reads CSVEGGGEFLTEAFF. Here the CDR3 DNA reads TGCAGCGTTGAAGGAGGGGGCGAATTCTTGACTGAAGCTTTCTTT.

The V gene is TRBV6-5, the J gene TRBJ2-3, with a tentative D call TRBD2 (6 bases). This CDR3 has 13 residues. V lost 4 bases and J 11 bases, leaving 16 bases between the germline ends. The V gene's germline CDR1 is MNHEY and CDR2 SVGAGI. The chain's CDR3 is CASSFGTSYGQYF. The CDR3 DNA reads TGTGCCAGCAGTTTCGGGACTTCCTATGGGCAGTATTTT.

The gene calls are TRBV2 and TRBJ2-2; D is undetermined. CDR1 SNHLY and CDR2 FYNNEI come from the germline V gene. This CDR3 is built from 13 residues. V lost 6 bases and J lost 5, with 10 bases in between. For the CDR3, the DNA is TGTGCCAGCAGCAGCACCCGTACCGGGGAGCTGTTTTTT. The encoded protein is CASSSTRTGELFF.

The chain couples TRBV27 to TRBJ1-1, with D maybe TRBD1 (5 bases). Germline CDR1 and CDR2: MNHEY and SMNVEV (reference sequence). This CDR3 is 16 amino acids long. Trimming cost V 6 bases and J 5 bases, with 22 bases left between them. Here the CDR3 reads CASRSRGAGYGTEAFF. As DNA, the CDR3 is TGTGCCAGCAGATCGAGAGGGGCGGGCTACGGGACTGAAGCTTTCTTT.

The chain has TRBV19 and TRBJ2-2, with TRBD1 identical over 9 bases. The CDR3 contains 15 residues. J was trimmed by 3 bases and V by 5 bases; bases with no gene match: 4. The germline gives CDR1 LNHDA, CDR2 SQIVND (reference sequence). CDR3 DNA sequence: TGTGCCAGTAGTCCGGACAGGGGCTACACCGGGGAGCTGTTTTTT. It specifies CASSPDRGYTGELFF. The full variable domain, its missing parts supplied by reference TRBV19 and TRBJ2-2, is DGGITQSPKYLFRKEGQNVTLSCEQNLNHDAMYWYRQDPGQGLRLIYYSQIVNDFQKGDIAEGYSVSREKKESFPLTVTSAQKNPTAFYLCASSPDRGYTGELFFGEGSRLTVL.

The rearrangement links TRBV6-1 to TRBJ1-6; D ambiguous. The V and J ends lost 3 bases and 7 bases respectively, with 10 bases between them. Germline lookup yields CDR1 MNHNS and CDR2 SASEGT. CDR3 length: 14 amino acids. CDR3 loop: CASSEGQKNSPLHF. Here the CDR3 DNA reads TGTGCCAGCAGTGAGGGTCAGAAAAATTCACCCCTCCACTTT.

The V call is TRBV6-5, the J call TRBJ1-5; tentative D call: TRBD1 (5 bases). Germline CDR1 and CDR2: MNHEY and SVGAGI. The V end was cut by 9 bases, the J end by 4 bases, with 16 bases between. There are 14 residues in the CDR3. CDR3 in amino acids: CASQAPGSNQPQHF. Here the CDR3 DNA reads TGTGCCAGTCAAGCGCCAGGGAGTAATCAGCCCCAGCATTTT.

The chain recombines TRBV6-5 with TRBJ2-1, with no clear D. The CDR3 is 13 residues long. CDR1 and CDR2 from the germline V gene are MNHEY and SVGAGI. V was shortened by 8 bases and J by 2 bases, with 10 bases between the two germline ends. The CDR3 sequence: CASADQTYNEQFF. For the CDR3, the DNA is TGTGCCAGCGCTGACCAGACCTACAATGAGCAGTTCTTC.

This chain connects TRBV5-1 to TRBJ2-5; 8 bases map to TRBD1. With V trimmed by 2 bases and J by 4 bases, 10 bases remained unmatched. The germline V gene has CDR1 SGHRS and CDR2 YFSETQ. The CDR3 is 16 amino acids. Here the CDR3 DNA reads TGCGCCAGCAGCTTTGGAACAGGGGGTCAAGGAGAGACCCAGTACTTC. It yields the protein CASSFGTGGQGETQYF.

The gene calls are TRBV7-2 and TRBJ1-1; 7 bases fit TRBD1. Per the germline V gene, CDR1 is SGHTA and CDR2 is FQGNSA. The CDR3 sequence is 17 residues long. The ends lost 3 bases at V and 6 bases at J; junction bases unmatched: 16. DNA for the CDR3: TGTGCCAGCAGCTTGCCGACAGGGAGGATTTCGGGTCCTGAAGCTTTCTTT. Translation gives CASSLPTGRISGPEAFF.

The chain links TRBV7-7 to TRBJ2-1; 10 bases match TRBD2. The V and J ends lost 3 bases and 9 bases, in that order; junction bases with no gene match: 5. Germline-derived CDR1 and CDR2 are SSHAT and FNYEAQ (reference sequence). CDR3 size: 14 residues. The DNA for the CDR3 is TGTGCCAGCAGCTTTTCTAGCGGGAGTCTTGAGCAGTTCTTC. This codes for CASSFSSGSLEQFF.

V gene TRBV7-9 combines with J gene TRBJ2-3, with D perhaps matching TRBD1 (6 bases). The V gene's germline CDR1 is SEHNR and CDR2 FQNEAQ (reference sequence). V lost 9 bases, J lost 12 bases, and 16 bases lay in between. This CDR3 is 11 amino acids long. The CDR3 sequence: CASHRESAQYF. The CDR3 DNA follows: TGTGCCAGTCACAGGGAATCGGCTCAGTATTTT.

This clone has only one observation. The rearrangement uses TRBV6-5 and TRBJ2-3, with D perhaps matching TRBD2 (6 bases). The V gene lost 6 bases and the J gene lost 3 bases, with 16 bases spanning the gap. Germline loops: CDR1 MNHEY, CDR2 SVGAGI. CDR3 length: 15 residues. CDR3 DNA sequence: TGTGCCAGCAGCCGCGGGACCGCAGGTACAGATACGCAGTATTTT. It encodes CASSRGTAGTDTQYF.

The rearrangement links TRBV30 to TRBJ2-1, with TRBD2 matching over 11 bases. CDR1 and CDR2 (germline): GTSNPN, SVGIG (reference sequence). The CDR3 loop spans 15 amino acids. Trimming at V came to 2 bases and at J to 6 bases, leaving 6 bases not matched to a gene. For the CDR3, the DNA is TGTGCCTGGAGTCCACTAGCGGGGGCCGGCAATGAGCAGTTCTTC. This translates into CAWSPLAGAGNEQFF. The full variable domain, its missing parts supplied by reference TRBV30 and TRBJ2-1, is SQTIHQWPATLVQPVGSPLSLECTVEGTSNPNLYWYRQAAGRGLQLLFYSVGIGQISSEVPQNLSASRPQDRQFILSSKKLLLSDSGFYLCAWSPLAGAGNEQFFGPGTRLTVL.

The rearrangement links TRBV3-1 (or the pseudogene TRBV3-2) to TRBJ1-1, with a weak D call TRBD1 (5 bases). The CDR3 has 17 amino acids. Trimming removed 4 bases from V and 7 bases from J, with 25 bases in between. Germline V gene data show CDR1 as LGHDT and CDR2 as YNNKEL (reference sequence). DNA of the CDR3: TGTGCCAGCAGCCCGGGCTGGCAGGGTGGACTCGCCTTTGAAGCTTTCTTT. This gives the protein CASSPGWQGGLAFEAFF.

The chain combines TRBV9 with TRBJ2-3; 9 bases align to TRBD2. After removal of 1 base from V and 4 bases from J, the junction contained 4 bases not matched to a gene. The CDR3 totals 15 residues. The V gene's germline CDR1 is SGDLS and CDR2 YYNGEE. CDR3 in DNA: TGTGCCAGCAGCGTAAGCGGGGGGCGGTCAGATACGCAGTATTTT. This sequence encodes CASSVSGGRSDTQYF. The full variable domain, in which reference TRBV9 and TRBJ2-3 provide the parts outside the CDR3, is DSGVTQTPKHLITATGQRVTLRCSPRSGDLSVYWYQQSLDQGLQFLIQYYNGEERAKGNILERFSAQQFPDLHSELNLSSLELGDSALYFCASSVSGGRSDTQYFGPGTRLTVL.

This chain joins TRBV28 and TRBJ1-5, with D possibly matching TRBD1 (5 bases). The CDR3 is 15 residues long. The V end was cut by 6 bases, the J end by 2 bases, with 14 bases between. CDR1 MDHEN and CDR2 SYDVKM come from the germline V gene. CDR3 residues: CASSPTEGGNQPQHF. The CDR3, as DNA: TGTGCCAGCAGCCCGACAGAGGGAGGCAATCAGCCCCAGCATTTT.

The V gene is TRBV2, the J gene TRBJ1-2; tentative D call: TRBD1 (6 bases). Trimming removed 7 bases from V and 8 bases from J, with 20 bases in between. Germline lookup yields CDR1 SNHLY and CDR2 FYNNEI. This CDR3 is 14 amino acids long. CDR3 region: CASTHRDFDGGYTF. In DNA form, the CDR3 reads TGTGCCAGCACCCACAGGGATTTTGATGGAGGCTACACCTTC.

V usage is TRBV19 and J usage is TRBJ2-3; D possibly corresponds to TRBD1 (6 bases). Germline loops: CDR1 LNHDA, CDR2 SQIVND (reference sequence). The CDR3 extends over 14 amino acids. Between the trimmed V and J ends, which lost 7 bases and 4 bases, there was a span of 15 bases. CDR3 protein: CASTLGGSADTQYF. The CDR3 DNA reads TGTGCCAGTACTTTAGGGGGTTCGGCAGATACGCAGTATTTT.